Below, 19 T cell receptor beta chains from the same sample are listed, as sequenced in a study of regulatory T cells in long-lasting Graves disease. Relying on iRepertoire HTBI primers and Arm-PCR of CDR3 regions, the team built TCR beta libraries. TCRdb processed the multiplex PCR reads anew with MiXCR; each CDR3 protein has one entry. The data hold about 440,000 distinct CDR3 sequences, with about 16% observed a single time. Time point reported: newly diagnosed GD, antithyroid drugs for less than 3 months. RNA isolated from PBMCs was used to make the TCR library. The same data also went into a second study, on T cells in Graves' hyperthyroidism and ophthalmopathy.

The sequenced sample was peripheral blood mononuclear cells (PBMCs), obtained at new diagnosis, from a patient treated with antithyroid drugs. These receptors all come from a woman younger than 45 with Graves disease.

This clonotype was counted many times. The CDR3 protein is CASSSDTRVAEAFF. CDR3 bases: TGTGCCAGCAGTTCCGACACGAGAGTAGCTGAAGCTTTCTTT. This chain joins TRBV28 and TRBJ1-1, with unresolved D. The CDR3 is 14 residues long. V was trimmed by 4 bases and J by 6 bases, leaving 15 bases between them. Germline V gene sequence: CDR1 MDHEN, CDR2 SYDVKM.

This clonotype showed up many times. J is TRBJ2-5 and V is TRBV12-3 or TRBV12-4, with unresolved D. V was clipped by 1 base and J by 5 bases, with 14 bases between them. The CDR3 spans 15 residues. CDR3 sequence: CASSLDSGNMETQYF. The CDR3 DNA reads TGTGCCAGCAGTTTAGATTCGGGCAATATGGAGACCCAGTACTTC.

This chain joins TRBV4-1 and TRBJ2-2; tentatively, D is TRBD1 (6 bases). In germline, CDR1 is MGHRA, CDR2 YSYEKL. The CDR3 is made up of 15 amino acids. V lost 5 bases to trimming and J lost 4 bases, with 14 bases between them. The CDR3 coding sequence is TGCGCCAGCAGCGGATGGGCAGGGGTCACCGGGGAGCTGTTTTTT. Protein product: CASSGWAGVTGELFF.

This clonotype was observed many times. The chain's CDR3 is CASSSQGRDRTPNYGYTF. CDR3 coding DNA: TGTGCCAGCAGTTCCCAAGGGAGGGACAGGACCCCTAACTATGGCTACACCTTC. J is TRBJ1-2 and V is TRBV27; the match to TRBD1 covers 8 bases. The V and J ends lost 4 bases and 0 bases, in that order; junction bases with no gene match: 13. This CDR3 contains 18 residues. The germline gives CDR1 MNHEY, CDR2 SMNVEV (reference sequence).

This clonotype was picked up a small number of times. The CDR3 DNA reads TGTACCAGCAGCTTGGCAACAGGGGGCCTGCACGAGCAGTACTTC. Translating it yields CTSSLATGGLHEQYF. The rearrangement joins TRBV7-2 to TRBJ2-7, with 9 bases matching TRBD1. Germline V gene lookup returns CDR1 SGHTA and CDR2 FQGNSA. The CDR3 has 15 residues. The V and J ends lost 3 bases and 5 bases, in that order; junction bases with no gene match: 8.

This clonotype was counted many times. The CDR3 sequence: CASSFRASTQYF. CDR3 bases: TGTGCCAGCAGTTTTAGGGCGAGCACGCAGTATTTT. The chain employs TRBV28 and TRBJ2-3; D is uncertain. Trimming cost V 3 bases and J 9 bases, with 10 bases left between them. The CDR3 length is 12 residues. CDR1 and CDR2 (germline): MDHEN, SYDVKM. The full variable domain, with the rest looked up from reference TRBV28 and TRBJ2-3, is DVKVTQSSRYLVKRTGEKVFLECVQDMDHENMFWYRQDPGLGLRLIYFSYDVKMKEKGDIPEGYSVSREKKERFSLILESASTNQTSMYLCASSFRASTQYFGPGTRLTVL.

V is TRBV18 and J is TRBJ2-5, with D uncertain. This CDR3 is built from 15 residues. Germline values: CDR1 KGHSH, CDR2 LQKENI. Trimming took off 1 base at V and 3 bases at J, with 12 bases between the two ends. CDR3 loop: CASSPLSGQKETQYF. In DNA form, the CDR3 reads TGTGCCAGCTCACCACTTTCGGGCCAGAAAGAGACCCAGTACTTC.

On this clonotype itself: The CDR3 does not end in the conserved phenylalanine or tryptophan, so this is likely a read error. The V gene is TRBV24-1, the J gene TRBJ2-3; 7 nucleotides align to TRBD2. The CDR3 runs to 15 residues. Germline V gene data show CDR1 as KGHDR and CDR2 as SFDVKD. V was clipped by 0 bases and J by 6 bases; unmatched bases: 5. The CDR3 region has the DNA TGTGCCACCAGTGATTTGGGGGCGGGAGCGGATACGCAGTATTCT. Encoded protein: CATSDLGAGADTQYS.

The rearrangement links TRBV5-1 to TRBJ2-1; TRBD2 matches at 13 bases. Trimming took 8 bases from V and 2 from J; bases not matched to a gene: 4. Germline V gene sequence: CDR1 SGHRS, CDR2 YFSETQ. This CDR3 comprises 15 residues. Here the CDR3 DNA reads TGCGCCAGTGGGACTAGCGGGGAGACCTACAATGAGCAGTTCTTC. Encoded protein: CASGTSGETYNEQFF.

In this sample, this clonotype turned up a few times. V usage is TRBV6-1 and J usage is TRBJ2-6; D gene uncertain. Trimming took 6 bases from V and 1 from J, leaving 7 bases between them. Germline V gives CDR1 MNHNS, CDR2 SASEGT. This CDR3 is built from 14 residues. This CDR3 reads CASRFPSGANVLTF. For the CDR3, the DNA is TGTGCCAGCAGGTTTCCATCTGGGGCCAACGTCCTGACTTTC.

This clonotype was found a few times. The chain combines TRBV5-1 with TRBJ2-7; possible D gene TRBD1, 6 bases. The CDR3 covers 11 residues. Germline CDR1 and CDR2: SGHRS and YFSETQ. Trimming stripped 7 bases from V and 7 bases from J, with 12 bases between. The chain's CDR3 is CASADSLEQYF. The CDR3 DNA follows: TGCGCCAGCGCGGACAGTCTGGAGCAGTACTTC.

This clonotype was found many times. The chain carries TRBV6-1 and TRBJ2-1; 11 bases match TRBD2. The CDR3 has 15 residues. CDR1 is MNHNS and CDR2 is SASEGT in the germline V gene. J was trimmed by 3 bases and V by 2 bases; bases with no gene match: 0. This CDR3 is CASSELAGGYNEQFF. DNA for the CDR3: TGTGCCAGCAGTGAACTAGCGGGAGGCTACAATGAGCAGTTCTTC.

The chain couples TRBV7-2 to TRBJ2-5, with TRBD1 identical over 7 bases. The CDR3 has 13 amino acids. V lost 10 bases to trimming and J lost 4 bases; unmatched junction nucleotides: 9. Germline CDR1 is SGHTA and CDR2 is FQGNSA. The CDR3 sequence is CAIRQGVGETQYF. The CDR3 nucleotides are TGTGCCATCAGACAGGGAGTAGGAGAGACCCAGTACTTC.

The table lists this clonotype with many counts. The genes are TRBV7-2 and TRBJ1-5; possible D gene TRBD1, 6 bases. The germline V and J ends were trimmed by 1 base and 6 bases, with 13 bases remaining between them. The germline gives CDR1 SGHTA, CDR2 FQGNSA. The CDR3 totals 15 residues. CDR3 bases: TGTGCCAGCAGCTTAGTTGGCGGGGGCGGTCAGCCCCAGCATTTT. Residues: CASSLVGGGGQPQHF.

The chain employs TRBV15 and TRBJ1-1; TRBD1 might be the D (5 bases). Germline assignment: CDR1 LNHNV and CDR2 YYDKDF (reference sequence). With 4 bases removed from V and 6 bases from J, the gap between germline ends came to 12 bases. The CDR3 sequence is 13 residues long. The CDR3 DNA is TGTGCCACCAGCATTGGGGACTTGGCTGAAGCTTTCTTT. Residues: CATSIGDLAEAFF. Filled out from reference TRBV15 and TRBJ1-1, the complete variable domain reads DAMVIQNPRYQVTQFGKPVTLSCSQTLNHNVMYWYQQKSSQAPKLLFHYYDKDFNNEADTPDNFQSRRPNTSFCFLDIRSPGLGDTAMYLCATSIGDLAEAFFGQGTRLTVV.

This clonotype appeared many times. The rearrangement uses TRBV10-3 and TRBJ1-5; 9 nucleotides agree with TRBD1. V dropped 6 bases and J dropped 5; count of bases not matched to a gene: 2. This CDR3 has 13 amino acids. The germline CDR1 and CDR2 sequences are ENHRY and SYGVKD. This CDR3 reads CAIRGQGDQPQHF. DNA for the CDR3: TGTGCCATCAGGGGACAGGGAGATCAGCCCCAGCATTTT.

This clonotype was found a few times. The chain couples TRBV27 to TRBJ1-2; tentatively, D is TRBD1 (5 bases). The CDR3 sequence is 14 residues long. CDR1 and CDR2 (germline): MNHEY, SMNVEV (reference sequence). V shed 6 bases and J shed 4 bases, with 15 bases lying between them. In DNA, the CDR3 is TGTGCCAGCAGGAAGGGGCGGCTTGGCTATGGCTACACCTTC. Translating it yields CASRKGRLGYGYTF.

This chain links TRBV30 with TRBJ1-4; the D is unclear. Germline V gives CDR1 GTSNPN, CDR2 SVGIG (reference sequence). V dropped 4 bases and J dropped 7 bases, with 13 bases sitting between them. The CDR3 spans 13 residues. CDR3 nucleotides: TGTGCCTGGACTAGGCAGTGGAGTGAAAAACTGTTTTTT. This encodes CAWTRQWSEKLFF. Variable domain in full (rest from reference TRBV30 and TRBJ1-4): SQTIHQWPATLVQPVGSPLSLECTVEGTSNPNLYWYRQAAGRGLQLLFYSVGIGQISSEVPQNLSASRPQDRQFILSSKKLLLSDSGFYLCAWTRQWSEKLFFGSGTQLSVL.

This clonotype was observed many times. The chain employs TRBV7-3 and TRBJ2-2; TRBD2 might be the D (5 bases). Per the germline V gene, CDR1 is SGHTA and CDR2 is FQGTGA. The ends were cut back, 11 bases at V and 5 bases at J, with 21 bases in the middle. The CDR3 contains 15 residues. CDR3 nucleotide sequence: TGTGCCCCCGTGCGCCAGGATTGGAGGACCGGGGAGCTGTTTTTT. Translating it yields CAPVRQDWRTGELFF.